One and the same sample provided the 30 T cell receptor beta chains below, sequenced in a study of T cell repertoires in cytomegalovirus infection. TCRdb re-called the reads with MiXCR, one entry per CDR3 protein. The sample has about 770,000 distinct CDR3 sequences; around 29% are singletons. These TCRs are of unknown antigen specificity. Source: cultured CD8+ T cells from PBMCs, taken from culture after CMV antigen stimulation. The source is a human donor in good health (CMV status not recorded). Some clones in this sample may be carry-over from other donors' samples.

In its sample, this clonotype was seen many times. The chain uses TRBV7-9 and TRBJ1-1; possibly TRBD1 for D (5 bases). Deletions cut 4 bases from V and 7 bases from J, with 13 bases between. This CDR3 has 13 residues. Germline lookup yields CDR1 SEHNR and CDR2 FQNEAQ (reference sequence). CDR3 sequence (DNA): TGTGCCAGCAGCTCCCCCGTGGACAATGAAGCTTTCTTT. Amino acids: CASSSPVDNEAFF.

CDR3 in DNA: TGCAGCGTTGTCTGGACAGGCTACGAGCAGTACTTC. It yields the protein CSVVWTGYEQYF. The genes are TRBV29-1 and TRBJ2-7; TRBD1 matches at 7 bases. Germline assignment: CDR1 SQVTM and CDR2 ANQGSEA. The V gene end was trimmed by 4 bases and the J gene end by 3 bases; junction bases not matched to a gene: 3. The CDR3 length is 12 residues.

In this sample, this clonotype turned up a few times. The chain has TRBV6-2 or TRBV6-3 and TRBJ1-2; D gene ambiguous. CDR1 MNHEY and CDR2 SVGEGT come from the germline V gene. The CDR3 contains 11 residues. Trimming cost V 6 bases and J 14 bases, with 16 bases left between them. As DNA, the CDR3 is TGTGCCAGCAGAAATGCTCCAGTGGTGACCTTC. It specifies CASRNAPVVTF.

The rearrangement links TRBV11-2 to TRBJ2-3; 15 nucleotides match TRBD2. V gave up 6 bases and J gave up 0 bases; unmatched junction bases: 1. The CDR3 spans 16 residues. The germline V gene has CDR1 SGHAT and CDR2 FQNNGV. The CDR3: CASRGLAGGSTDTQYF. In nucleotides, the CDR3 is TGTGCCAGCAGGGGACTAGCGGGGGGCAGCACAGATACGCAGTATTTT.

This clonotype was picked up a small number of times. This sequence joins TRBV7-3 and TRBJ2-1, with 8 bases lining up with TRBD2. The germline gives CDR1 SGHTA, CDR2 FQGTGA. CDR3 length: 15 residues. With 3 bases clipped from V and 2 bases from J, the junction kept 3 bases outside the gene matches. The CDR3 DNA sequence: TGTGCCAGCAGCTTCTCGCGGGGGGCCTACAATGAGCAGTTCTTC. Translating gives CASSFSRGAYNEQFF.

The chain combines TRBV2 with TRBJ1-1; TRBD1 might be the D (6 bases). CDR1 and CDR2 (germline): SNHLY, FYNNEI. V dropped 6 bases and J dropped 5 bases, with 19 bases sitting between them. The CDR3 length is 15 residues. CDR3 loop: CASRESMGGGTEAFF. In DNA, the CDR3 is TGTGCCAGCAGGGAATCGATGGGGGGCGGAACTGAAGCTTTCTTT.

The V and J genes are TRBV4-1 and TRBJ1-4; a possible D gene is TRBD1 (6 bases). The V and J ends lost 3 bases and 5 bases respectively, with 19 bases between them. The CDR3 totals 17 residues. CDR1 is MGHRA, CDR2 YSYEKL, per germline. This CDR3 is CASSHPPAGGNNEKLFF. CDR3 DNA: TGCGCCAGCAGCCACCCTCCGGCGGGGGGCAACAATGAAAAACTGTTTTTT.

CDR3 amino acids: CSGKGGSYEQYF. Written as DNA, the CDR3 is TGCAGCGGAAAGGGGGGATCGTACGAGCAGTACTTC. The V and J genes are TRBV29-1 and TRBJ2-7, with D perhaps matching TRBD1 or TRBD2 (6 bases each). The CDR3 has 12 amino acids. The germline V gene has CDR1 SQVTM and CDR2 ANQGSEA. V was pared by 7 bases and J by 4 bases, with 14 bases between.

This chain joins TRBV4-1 and TRBJ2-3; a possible D gene is TRBD2 (5 bases). This CDR3 contains 15 residues. Germline V gives CDR1 MGHRA, CDR2 YSYEKL. V was cut by 4 bases and J by 0 bases, with 11 bases left in between. DNA of the CDR3: TGCGCCAGCAGCCCGGGAAGTCTTAGCACAGATACGCAGTATTTT. It specifies CASSPGSLSTDTQYF.

There are a few counts of this clonotype. The chain recombines TRBV6-6 with TRBJ1-5, with TRBD1 identical over 7 bases. CDR1 and CDR2 (germline): MNHNY, SVGAGI (reference sequence). J was trimmed by 5 bases and V by 10 bases; bases with no gene match: 8. There are 13 residues in the CDR3. CDR3 protein: CATVPGTDQPQHF. The CDR3 DNA reads TGTGCCACTGTACCGGGGACAGATCAGCCCCAGCATTTT.

As DNA, the CDR3 is TGTGCCAGCGCACAAGGTCCCGGCGAGCAGTACTTC. Its translation is CASAQGPGEQYF. The chain uses TRBV27 and TRBJ2-7; D is uncertain. The length of the CDR3 is 12 residues. Germline loops: CDR1 MNHEY, CDR2 SMNVEV (reference sequence). Trimming took off 8 bases at V and 6 bases at J, with 14 bases between the two ends.

This clonotype was recorded a few times. This chain links TRBV7-8 with TRBJ2-5; 11 positions match TRBD1. The J segment lost 5 bases and the V segment lost 3 bases, leaving 8 bases of the junction unmatched. The CDR3 has 16 amino acids. Germline V CDR1 and CDR2: SGHVS, FQNEAQ. The CDR3 loop is CASSFIRDRGGETQYF. The CDR3 bases are TGTGCCAGCAGCTTTATCCGGGACAGGGGGGGGGAGACCCAGTACTTC. Full variable domain (rest looked up from reference TRBV7-8 and TRBJ2-5): GAGVSQSPRYKVAKRGQDVALRCDPISGHVSLFWYQQALGQGPEFLTYFQNEAQLDKSGLPSDRFFAERPEGSVSTLKIQRTQQEDSAVYLCASSFIRDRGGETQYFGPGTRLLVL.

This clonotype occurred many times. The rearrangement uses TRBV6-2 or TRBV6-3 and TRBJ2-5, with D perhaps TRBD1 (5 bases). Trimming took off 2 bases at V and 5 bases at J, with 15 bases between the two ends. The CDR3 contains 15 residues. Germline V gene sequence: CDR1 MNHEY, CDR2 SVGEGT. The CDR3 nucleotides are TGTGCCAGCAGTTACCCCGGACATGGCCGGGAGACCCAGTACTTC. Translation: CASSYPGHGRETQYF.

In this sample, this clonotype turned up many times. The chain employs TRBV7-6 and TRBJ1-1; TRBD1 matches 12 bases. Trimming at V came to 5 bases and at J to 2 bases, leaving 9 bases not matched to a gene. Germline loops: CDR1 SGHVS, CDR2 FNYEAQ. The CDR3 contains 17 residues. CDR3 amino acids: CASSAWDRGRGNTEAFF. In DNA, the CDR3 is TGTGCCAGCAGCGCCTGGGACAGGGGGCGGGGAAACACTGAAGCTTTCTTT.

This clonotype was counted ten times or more. This rearrangement joins TRBV7-9 to TRBJ2-7, with 8 bases that match TRBD1. This CDR3 comprises 15 residues. CDR1 SEHNR and CDR2 FQNEAQ come from the germline V gene (reference sequence). J gave up 0 bases and V 1 base, and 2 bases lay outside the gene matches. CDR3 nucleotides: TGTGCCAGCAGCTTAGGGACAGGGAGCTCCTACGAGCAGTACGTC. Translated: CASSLGTGSSYEQYV.

The V and J genes are TRBV27 and TRBJ1-5; TRBD1 might be the D (5 bases). Germline-derived CDR1 and CDR2 are MNHEY and SMNVEV (reference sequence). This CDR3 contains 14 residues. The germline V and J ends were trimmed by 2 bases and 9 bases, with 14 bases remaining between them. CDR3 protein: CASSLGTSSAPQHF. The CDR3 bases are TGTGCCAGCAGTTTAGGGACCTCGAGTGCGCCCCAGCATTTT.

V usage is TRBV6-5 and J usage is TRBJ2-2; possibly TRBD1 for D (5 bases). The CDR3 has 11 residues. CDR1 is MNHEY and CDR2 is SVGAGI in the germline V gene. The V gene lost 10 bases and the J gene lost 7 bases, with 10 bases spanning the gap. CDR3 sequence: CATLQGGELFF. CDR3 DNA sequence: TGTGCCACCTTGCAGGGCGGGGAGCTGTTTTTT.

This clonotype was seen only a few times. The chain couples TRBV18 to TRBJ1-4; TRBD1 agrees at 7 bases. CDR3 length: 15 amino acids. Germline V gene lookup returns CDR1 KGHSH and CDR2 LQKENI. Trimming took 4 bases from V and 3 from J; bases not matched to a gene: 5. The CDR3 DNA is TGTGCCAGCTCACGACGGGACAGCTCTAATGAAAAACTGTTTTTT. It codes for CASSRRDSSNEKLFF.

The chain joins TRBV20-1 to TRBJ2-2; D unresolved. CDR3 size: 16 residues. Per germline, CDR1 DFQATT and CDR2 SNEGSKA (reference sequence). The V and J ends lost 2 bases and 0 bases respectively, with 13 bases between them. CDR3 sequence reads: CSARNVVGANTGELFF. The CDR3 bases are TGCAGTGCTAGAAATGTCGTCGGCGCGAACACCGGGGAGCTGTTTTTT.

This clonotype occurred many times. CDR3: CASSFQDTSTDTQYF. CDR3 sequence (DNA): TGTGCCAGCAGTTTTCAGGACACCAGCACAGATACGCAGTATTTT. The chain recombines TRBV28 with TRBJ2-3; possible D gene TRBD1, 5 bases. V lost 3 bases and J lost 0, with 10 bases in between. Germline V gene data show CDR1 as MDHEN and CDR2 as SYDVKM. CDR3 length: 15 amino acids. Based on the CDR3 plus reference TRBV28 and TRBJ2-3, the full variable domain is DVKVTQSSRYLVKRTGEKVFLECVQDMDHENMFWYRQDPGLGLRLIYFSYDVKMKEKGDIPEGYSVSREKKERFSLILESASTNQTSMYLCASSFQDTSTDTQYFGPGTRLTVL.

Many counts were recorded for this clonotype. The chain combines TRBV7-2 with TRBJ1-2; D possibly corresponds to TRBD1 (5 bases). Trimming stripped 7 bases from V and 8 bases from J, with 14 bases between. CDR1 is SGHTA and CDR2 is FQGNSA in the germline V gene. The CDR3 spans 12 residues. CDR3 loop: CASTADSWGYTF. The CDR3 coding sequence is TGTGCCAGCACCGCCGACAGTTGGGGCTACACCTTC.

This clonotype was counted only a few times. The V call is TRBV19, the J call TRBJ2-3; D is possibly TRBD2 (6 bases). The CDR3 consists of 16 residues. V dropped 3 bases and J dropped 2 bases, with 15 bases sitting between them. The germline CDR1 and CDR2 sequences are LNHDA and SQIVND (reference sequence). The CDR3 here is CASSMGTQRLTDTQYF. The CDR3 region has the DNA TGTGCCAGTAGTATGGGGACTCAAAGACTCACAGATACGCAGTATTTT.

This clonotype is a singleton in its sample. The V gene is TRBV12-3 or TRBV12-4, the J gene TRBJ2-3, with no clear D. Trimming removed 8 bases at V and 5 bases at J, with 11 bases between. This CDR3 has 12 residues. This chain's CDR3 is CASLRVGDTQYF. DNA of the CDR3: TGTGCCAGCTTAAGGGTGGGAGATACGCAGTATTTT.

This clonotype was picked up many times. The chain links TRBV7-6 to TRBJ2-6, with D perhaps matching TRBD2 (5 bases). The CDR3 spans 16 residues. With 2 bases removed from V and 0 bases from J, the gap between germline ends came to 8 bases. CDR1 and CDR2 (germline): SGHVS, FNYEAQ. The CDR3 region is CASSLFGSSGANVLTF. The CDR3 bases are TGTGCCAGCAGCTTATTTGGGAGCTCTGGGGCCAACGTCCTGACTTTC.

Here the CDR3 reads CASSYMVAKETQYF. In DNA, the CDR3 is TGTGCCAGCAGTTATATGGTAGCGAAAGAGACCCAGTACTTC. The rearrangement links TRBV6-6 to TRBJ2-5; tentatively, D is TRBD2 (5 bases). Germline V gene sequence: CDR1 MNHNY, CDR2 SVGAGI (reference sequence). The V end was cut by 3 bases, the J end by 3 bases, with 11 bases between. The CDR3 totals 14 residues.

The J gene is TRBJ1-1, the V gene TRBV19; no definite D call. The V end was cut by 5 bases, the J end by 1 base, with 5 bases between. The CDR3 covers 12 residues. Germline-derived CDR1 and CDR2 are LNHDA and SQIVND (reference sequence). The CDR3 bases are TGTGCCAGTAGTTATACGAACACTGAAGCTTTCTTT. It encodes CASSYTNTEAFF. Looking up the rest from reference TRBV19 and TRBJ1-1 gives the full variable domain: DGGITQSPKYLFRKEGQNVTLSCEQNLNHDAMYWYRQDPGQGLRLIYYSQIVNDFQKGDIAEGYSVSREKKESFPLTVTSAQKNPTAFYLCASSYTNTEAFFGQGTRLTVV.

This clonotype was counted ten times or more. The chain has TRBV7-9 and TRBJ2-1, with TRBD2 matching 8 bases. With V trimmed by 3 bases and J by 2 bases, 0 bases remained unmatched. This CDR3 has 14 residues. CDR1 is SEHNR and CDR2 is FQNEAQ in the germline V gene (reference sequence). The CDR3 sequence is CASSFSGAYNEQFF. The CDR3 DNA sequence: TGTGCCAGCAGCTTTAGCGGGGCCTACAATGAGCAGTTCTTC.

J is TRBJ2-4 and V is TRBV6-6, with 11 bases matching TRBD2. V was pared by 10 bases and J by 1 base, with 12 bases of the junction left unmatched. The CDR3 runs to 17 residues. Germline values: CDR1 MNHNY, CDR2 SVGAGI (reference sequence). CDR3 in DNA: TGTGCCAAAAGACTAGCGGGGAACATAGGGGCCAAAAACATTCAGTACTTC. This encodes CAKRLAGNIGAKNIQYF.

J is TRBJ2-1 and V is TRBV12-3 or TRBV12-4; 8 nucleotides line up with TRBD1. J lost 6 bases, V lost 8 bases, and 12 bases had no gene match. The CDR3 runs 15 residues. The CDR3 coding sequence is TGTGCCAGCTATGGACAGGGCAATTACATCAATGAGCAGTTCTTC. Translation: CASYGQGNYINEQFF.

The chain is built from TRBV10-3 and TRBJ1-2; no reliable D call. This CDR3 region has 10 residues. Between the trimmed V and J ends, which lost 10 bases and 8 bases, there was a span of 11 bases. The germline V gene encodes CDR1 ENHRY and CDR2 SYGVKD. The CDR3: CATKSLGYTF. CDR3 nucleotide sequence: TGTGCCACCAAATCTCTAGGCTACACCTTC.